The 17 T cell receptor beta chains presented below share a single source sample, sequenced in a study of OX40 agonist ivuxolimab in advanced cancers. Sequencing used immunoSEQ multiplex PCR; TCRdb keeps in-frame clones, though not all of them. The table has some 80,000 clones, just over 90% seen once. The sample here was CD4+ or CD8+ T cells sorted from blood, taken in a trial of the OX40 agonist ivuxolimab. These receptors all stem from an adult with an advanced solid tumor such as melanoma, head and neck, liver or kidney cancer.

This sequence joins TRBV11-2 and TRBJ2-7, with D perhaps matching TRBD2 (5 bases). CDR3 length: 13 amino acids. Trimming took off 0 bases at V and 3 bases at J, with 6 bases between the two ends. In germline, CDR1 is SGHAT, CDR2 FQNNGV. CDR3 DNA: TGTGCCAGCAGCTTAGACGGGGACTACGAGCAGTACTTC. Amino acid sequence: CASSLDGDYEQYF. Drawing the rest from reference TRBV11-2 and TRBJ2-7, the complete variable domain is EAGVAQSPRYKIIEKRQSVAFWCNPISGHATLYWYQQILGQGPKLLIQFQNNGVVDDSQLPKDRFSAERLKGVDSTLKIQPAKLEDSAVYLCASSLDGDYEQYFGPGTRLTVT.

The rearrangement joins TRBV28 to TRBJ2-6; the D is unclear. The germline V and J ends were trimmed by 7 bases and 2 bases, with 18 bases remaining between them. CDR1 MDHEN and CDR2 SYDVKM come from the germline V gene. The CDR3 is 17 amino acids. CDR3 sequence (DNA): TGTGCCAGCAATTCAGGAGCCCTGCAACCTGGGGCCAACGTCCTGACTTTC. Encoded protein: CASNSGALQPGANVLTF.

In nucleotides, the CDR3 is TGTGCCAGCAGTGAAGGGACAGGGGCCTCCCCCCCACGGCGTGGAGAAGCTTTCTTT. This codes for CASSEGTGASPPRRGEAFF. The rearrangement uses TRBV2 and TRBJ1-1; TRBD1 agrees at 9 bases. Germline assignment: CDR1 SNHLY and CDR2 FYNNEI. Unmatched junction bases numbered 20, after V lost 1 base and J lost 8 bases. CDR3 size: 19 residues.

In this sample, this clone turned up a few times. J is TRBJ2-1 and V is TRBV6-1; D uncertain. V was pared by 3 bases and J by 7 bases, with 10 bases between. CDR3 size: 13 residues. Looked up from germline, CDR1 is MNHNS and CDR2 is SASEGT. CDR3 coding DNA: TGTGCCAGCAGTGACCTAAGGGCGAATGAGCAGTTCTTC. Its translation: CASSDLRANEQFF.

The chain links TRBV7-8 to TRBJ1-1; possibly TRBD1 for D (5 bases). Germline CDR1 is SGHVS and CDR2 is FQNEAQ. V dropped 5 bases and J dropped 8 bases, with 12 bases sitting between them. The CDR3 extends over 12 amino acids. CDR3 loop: CASSASGIEAFF. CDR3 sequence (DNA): TGTGCCAGCAGCGCATCAGGGATCGAAGCTTTCTTT.

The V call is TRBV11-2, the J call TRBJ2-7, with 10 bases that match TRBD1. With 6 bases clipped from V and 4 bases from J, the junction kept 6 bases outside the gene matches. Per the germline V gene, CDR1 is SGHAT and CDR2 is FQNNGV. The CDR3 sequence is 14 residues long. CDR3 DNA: TGTGCCAGCAGACTGACAGGGGGCCAATACGAGCAGTACTTC. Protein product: CASRLTGGQYEQYF.

Here the CDR3 reads CASRQTVQETQYF. For the CDR3, the DNA is TGTGCCAGCAGACAGACGGTACAAGAGACCCAGTACTTC. The rearrangement joins TRBV7-2 to TRBJ2-5, with no clear D. The V gene's germline CDR1 is SGHTA and CDR2 FQGNSA. This CDR3 spans 13 amino acids. V dropped 6 bases and J dropped 2 bases, with 10 bases sitting between them.

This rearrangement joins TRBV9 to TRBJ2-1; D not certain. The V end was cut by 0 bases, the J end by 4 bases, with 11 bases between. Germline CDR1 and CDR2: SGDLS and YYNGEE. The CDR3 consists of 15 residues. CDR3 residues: CASSVGVTAYNEQFF. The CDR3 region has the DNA TGTGCCAGCAGCGTAGGGGTTACCGCTTACAATGAGCAGTTCTTC.

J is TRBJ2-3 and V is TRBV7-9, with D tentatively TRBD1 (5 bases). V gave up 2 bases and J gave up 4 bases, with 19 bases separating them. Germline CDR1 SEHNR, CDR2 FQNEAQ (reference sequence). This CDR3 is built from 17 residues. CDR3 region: CASSLRQGGWAADTQYF. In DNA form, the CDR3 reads TGTGCCAGCAGCTTAAGGCAGGGTGGTTGGGCCGCAGATACGCAGTATTTT.

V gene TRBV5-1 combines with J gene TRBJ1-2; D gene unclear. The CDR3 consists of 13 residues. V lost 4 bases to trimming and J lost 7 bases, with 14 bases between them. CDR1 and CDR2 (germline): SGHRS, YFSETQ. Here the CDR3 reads CASSPGPVGGYTF. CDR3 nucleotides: TGCGCCAGCAGCCCCGGGCCCGTCGGTGGCTACACCTTC.

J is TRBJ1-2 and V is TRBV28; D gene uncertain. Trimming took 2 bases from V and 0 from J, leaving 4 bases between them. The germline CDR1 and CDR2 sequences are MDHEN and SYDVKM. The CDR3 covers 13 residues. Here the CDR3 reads CASSLRTNYGYTF. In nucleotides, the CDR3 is TGTGCCAGCAGTTTAAGGACTAACTATGGCTACACCTTC.

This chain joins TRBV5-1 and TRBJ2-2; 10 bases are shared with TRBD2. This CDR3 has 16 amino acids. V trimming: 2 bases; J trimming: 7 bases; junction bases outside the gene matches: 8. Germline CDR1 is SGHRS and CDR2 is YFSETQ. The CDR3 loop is CASSLVLAGPSGELFF. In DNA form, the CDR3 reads TGCGCCAGCAGCTTAGTACTAGCGGGACCGAGCGGGGAGCTGTTTTTT.

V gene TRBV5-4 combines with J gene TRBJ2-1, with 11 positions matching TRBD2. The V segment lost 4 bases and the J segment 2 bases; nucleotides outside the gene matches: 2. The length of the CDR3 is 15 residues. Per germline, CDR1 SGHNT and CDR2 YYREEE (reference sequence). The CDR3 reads CASSRSGRAYNEQFF. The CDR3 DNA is TGTGCCAGCAGCCGTAGCGGGAGGGCCTACAATGAGCAGTTCTTC.

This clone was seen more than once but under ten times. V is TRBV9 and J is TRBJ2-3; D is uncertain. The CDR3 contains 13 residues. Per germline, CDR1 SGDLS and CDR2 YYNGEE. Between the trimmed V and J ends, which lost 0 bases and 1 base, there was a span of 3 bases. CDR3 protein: CASSVGGTDTQYF. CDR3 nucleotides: TGTGCCAGCAGCGTAGGTGGCACAGATACGCAGTATTTT.

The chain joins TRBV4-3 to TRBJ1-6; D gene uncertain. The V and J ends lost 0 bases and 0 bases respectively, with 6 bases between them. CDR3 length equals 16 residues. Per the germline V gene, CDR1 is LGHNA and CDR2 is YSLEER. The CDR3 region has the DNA TGCGCCAGCAGCCAAGATCCACGCTCCTATAATTCACCCCTCCACTTT. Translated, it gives CASSQDPRSYNSPLHF.

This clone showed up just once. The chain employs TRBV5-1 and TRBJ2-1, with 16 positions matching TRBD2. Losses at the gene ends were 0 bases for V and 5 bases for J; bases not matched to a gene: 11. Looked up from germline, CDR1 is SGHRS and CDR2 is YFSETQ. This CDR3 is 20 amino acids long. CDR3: CASSLGVPGLAGGTDNEQFF. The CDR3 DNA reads TGCGCCAGCAGCTTGGGAGTCCCGGGACTAGCGGGAGGGACAGACAATGAGCAGTTCTTC.

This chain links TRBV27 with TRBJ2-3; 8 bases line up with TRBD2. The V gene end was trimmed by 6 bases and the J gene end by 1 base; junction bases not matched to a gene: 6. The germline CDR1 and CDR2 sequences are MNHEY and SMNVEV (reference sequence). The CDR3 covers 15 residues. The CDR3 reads CASRFTSGGTDTQYF. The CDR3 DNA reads TGTGCCAGCAGGTTTACTAGCGGAGGCACAGATACGCAGTATTTT.